The clone carrying this T cell receptor beta chain has at least ten counts. What it binds is not known. V was clipped by 5 bases and J by 3 bases; unmatched bases: 6. CDR1 and CDR2 (germline): WSHSY, SAAADI. CDR3 length: 14 amino acids. The time point here: blood at routine non-recurrence follow-up after resection. Without sorting, whole RNA was sequenced from tumor, nontumor lung or frozen PBMC. The data were taken from a study of spatial heterogeneity in lung cancer. Whole-study context: Sequencing covered available follow-up PBMC samples collected a median of approximately two years after resection.

Study-wide points: At tumor resection, ubiquitous expanded TCRs were detected in blood more often than later.

TCRdb processed the 5' RACE reads anew with MiXCR; each CDR3 protein has one entry. The repertoire holds 25,000 to 35,000 distinct CDR3 sequences, with approximately 5.9% as singletons. The sequence was collected from a female donor with early-stage non-small cell lung cancer. Material: PBMCs, obtained at follow-up. The genes are TRBV10-2 and TRBJ2-7; TRBD1 matches 8 bases. The CDR3 loop is CASSRGTGSYEQYF. CDR3 nucleotides: TGCGCCAGCAGTCGTGGGACAGGTAGCTACGAGCAGTACTTC.